Following are 17 T cell receptor beta chains from one sample sequenced in a study of cytomegalovirus exposure and HLA in healthy donors. The primer mix had 60 Vbeta and 13 Jbeta primers. Sequencing used immunoSEQ multiplex PCR; TCRdb keeps in-frame clones, though not all of them. The profile shows about 140,000 clones, around 80% of them singletons. The specimen was PBMCs. These receptor sequences come from a man aged 35 to 55 in good health and CMV-seronegative.

In this sample, this clone turned up once. The chain has TRBV18 and TRBJ2-2; perhaps TRBD1 as D (5 bases). The CDR3 has 15 amino acids. V was trimmed by 0 bases and J by 4 bases, leaving 9 bases between them. Germline V lookup: CDR1 KGHSH, CDR2 LQKENI. CDR3: CASSPPFQGTGELFF. The CDR3 DNA reads TGTGCCAGCTCACCACCGTTCCAGGGCACCGGGGAGCTGTTTTTT.

This clone was detected a few times. The chain joins TRBV4-2 to TRBJ2-7; a weak D match, TRBD2 (5 bases). The CDR3 loop spans 17 amino acids. The germline V and J ends were trimmed by 0 bases and 0 bases, with 15 bases remaining between them. Germline loops: CDR1 LGHNA, CDR2 YNFKEQ. The CDR3 loop reads CASSQDTGKLSSYEQYF. The CDR3 DNA reads TGTGCCAGCAGCCAAGATACGGGGAAGCTTTCCTCCTACGAGCAGTACTTC.

The chain employs TRBV2 and TRBJ2-2; 9 nucleotides align to TRBD1. Germline V gene sequence: CDR1 SNHLY, CDR2 FYNNEI. J was trimmed by 4 bases and V by 2 bases; bases with no gene match: 5. CDR3 length: 16 residues. CDR3 nucleotides: TGTGCCAGCAGTGAAATGACAGGGGGAATCACCGGGGAGCTGTTTTTT. Protein sequence: CASSEMTGGITGELFF.

This sequence joins TRBV7-2 and TRBJ1-4; D gene ambiguous. V gave up 0 bases and J gave up 3 bases, with 8 bases separating them. CDR1 is SGHTA, CDR2 FQGNSA, per germline. The CDR3 totals 15 residues. The CDR3, as DNA: TGTGCCAGCAGCTTAGCGACGGGATCTAATGAAAAACTGTTTTTT. Protein product: CASSLATGSNEKLFF.

The gene calls are TRBV7-8 and TRBJ1-4; 8 bases line up with TRBD1. The germline gives CDR1 SGHVS, CDR2 FQNEAQ. After removal of 0 bases from V and 6 bases from J, the junction contained 6 bases not matched to a gene. CDR3 length: 16 residues. The CDR3 spells CASSLASGGADEKLFF. The CDR3 nucleotides are TGTGCCAGCAGCTTAGCATCAGGGGGCGCGGATGAAAAACTGTTTTTT.

The rearrangement links TRBV28 to TRBJ2-7; 7 bases line up with TRBD2. Germline CDR1 MDHEN, CDR2 SYDVKM. The ends lost 6 bases at V and 6 bases at J; junction bases unmatched: 5. This CDR3 has 12 amino acids. The chain's CDR3 is CASRAPGGEQYF. The DNA for the CDR3 is TGTGCCAGCAGGGCCCCGGGGGGCGAGCAGTACTTC.

A few counts support this clone. This chain links TRBV7-9 with TRBJ1-1; the D is unclear. Germline-derived CDR1 and CDR2 are SEHNR and FQNEAQ (reference sequence). The V end lost 3 bases, the J end lost 1 base, and 9 bases lay between the germline ends. CDR3 length: 14 amino acids. DNA of the CDR3: TGTGCCAGCAGCTTTGTACCACAGAACACTGAAGCTTTCTTT. It encodes CASSFVPQNTEAFF. Looking up the rest from reference TRBV7-9 and TRBJ1-1 gives the full variable domain: DTGVSQNPRHKITKRGQNVTFRCDPISEHNRLYWYRQTLGQGPEFLTYFQNEAQLEKSRLLSDRFSAERPKGSFSTLEIQRTEQGDSAMYLCASSFVPQNTEAFFGQGTRLTVV.

The CDR3 DNA follows: TGTGCCAGCAGCCTCAGGACAGGCCAATGGGGCTACACCTTC. Translation gives CASSLRTGQWGYTF. The V and J genes are TRBV9 and TRBJ1-2; 7 nucleotides agree with TRBD1. V shed 4 bases and J 8 bases; nucleotides not matched to a gene: 11. The CDR3 totals 14 residues. Germline CDR1 and CDR2: SGDLS and YYNGEE.

The V gene is TRBV5-4, the J gene TRBJ2-3; no definite D call. The CDR3 is 15 amino acids. Germline values: CDR1 SGHNT, CDR2 YYREEE (reference sequence). Trimming removed 2 bases from V and 6 bases from J, with 16 bases in between. The CDR3 DNA reads TGTGCCAGCAGCTTCCCCCTGGCTGAAATGGATACGCAGTATTTT. Protein product: CASSFPLAEMDTQYF. Supplemented by reference TRBV5-4 and TRBJ2-3, the full variable domain reads ETGVTQSPTHLIKTRGQQVTLRCSSQSGHNTVSWYQQALGQGPQFIFQYYREEENGRGNFPPRFSGLQFPNYSSELNVNALELDDSALYLCASSFPLAEMDTQYFGPGTRLTVL.

The table lists this clone with a few counts. The V gene is TRBV11-2, the J gene TRBJ1-1; possibly TRBD1 for D (5 bases). Per germline, CDR1 SGHAT and CDR2 FQNNGV. V gave up 5 bases and J gave up 4 bases, with 8 bases separating them. The CDR3 is 12 amino acids. CDR3: CASSAGGTEAFF. The CDR3 DNA follows: TGTGCCAGCAGCGCCGGGGGCACTGAAGCTTTCTTT.

Here the CDR3 DNA reads TGTGCCAGCAGTTTAAACGGTCTGGTAGATACGCAGTATTTT. Protein: CASSLNGLVDTQYF. This chain uses TRBV27 with TRBJ2-3; no reliable D call. This CDR3 has 14 residues. Germline V lookup: CDR1 MNHEY, CDR2 SMNVEV (reference sequence). The V gene lost 2 bases and the J gene lost 5 bases, with 11 bases spanning the gap.

The rearrangement uses TRBV9 and TRBJ1-1; the match to TRBD1 covers 7 bases. Germline CDR1 is SGDLS and CDR2 is YYNGEE. The CDR3 has 15 residues. V was clipped by 4 bases and J by 2 bases; unmatched bases: 8. The CDR3 region is CASSTQTGINTEAFF. The CDR3 nucleotides read TGTGCCAGCAGCACGCAGACAGGGATAAACACTGAAGCTTTCTTT.

This chain uses TRBV7-2 with TRBJ2-1, with 8 bases matching TRBD1. The V gene's germline CDR1 is SGHTA and CDR2 FQGNSA. This CDR3 is built from 13 residues. Losses at the gene ends were 8 bases for V and 12 bases for J; bases not matched to a gene: 12. CDR3 nucleotides: TGTGCCAGCGGTAGCAACAGGGGGGTAAGGCAGTTCTTC. Its translation is CASGSNRGVRQFF.

Only one count was recorded for this clone. The chain uses TRBV7-9 and TRBJ2-1; 11 bases align to TRBD1. This CDR3 spans 16 amino acids. Germline V CDR1 and CDR2: SEHNR, FQNEAQ (reference sequence). V lost 5 bases, J lost 6 bases, and 9 bases stayed unmatched. CDR3 sequence (DNA): TGTGCCAGCAGCCGATCAGGACAGGGGGCAGGCAATGAGCAGTTCTTC. It translates to CASSRSGQGAGNEQFF. Together with reference TRBV7-9 and TRBJ2-1, the CDR3 gives the full variable domain: DTGVSQNPRHKITKRGQNVTFRCDPISEHNRLYWYRQTLGQGPEFLTYFQNEAQLEKSRLLSDRFSAERPKGSFSTLEIQRTEQGDSAMYLCASSRSGQGAGNEQFFGPGTRLTVL.

The V call is TRBV10-3, the J call TRBJ2-3; a possible D gene is TRBD2 (5 bases). V dropped 6 bases and J dropped 4 bases, with 8 bases sitting between them. This CDR3 spans 12 amino acids. Germline lookup yields CDR1 ENHRY and CDR2 SYGVKD. CDR3 bases: TGTGCCATCAGGACTATGTCAGATACGCAGTATTTT. This translates into CAIRTMSDTQYF.

In its sample, this clone was seen many times. This chain uses TRBV27 with TRBJ2-5; TRBD2 is a possible D gene (7 bases). CDR3 length: 15 amino acids. Germline CDR1 reads MNHEY; CDR2 reads SMNVEV (reference sequence). V lost 4 bases, J lost 5 bases, and 17 bases lay in between. In nucleotides, the CDR3 is TGTGCCAGCAGTTCAGAGGGGGGGGGAGGGGAGACCCAGTACTTC. As protein: CASSSEGGGGETQYF.

The V gene is TRBV4-1, the J gene TRBJ1-2; no definite D call. The length of the CDR3 is 20 residues. The germline V gene has CDR1 MGHRA and CDR2 YSYEKL. V was cut by 0 bases and J by 0 bases, with 23 bases left in between. The CDR3 loop reads CASSQDPGWWTEVANYGYTF. The CDR3, as DNA: TGCGCCAGCAGCCAAGATCCGGGATGGTGGACCGAAGTCGCTAACTATGGCTACACCTTC.